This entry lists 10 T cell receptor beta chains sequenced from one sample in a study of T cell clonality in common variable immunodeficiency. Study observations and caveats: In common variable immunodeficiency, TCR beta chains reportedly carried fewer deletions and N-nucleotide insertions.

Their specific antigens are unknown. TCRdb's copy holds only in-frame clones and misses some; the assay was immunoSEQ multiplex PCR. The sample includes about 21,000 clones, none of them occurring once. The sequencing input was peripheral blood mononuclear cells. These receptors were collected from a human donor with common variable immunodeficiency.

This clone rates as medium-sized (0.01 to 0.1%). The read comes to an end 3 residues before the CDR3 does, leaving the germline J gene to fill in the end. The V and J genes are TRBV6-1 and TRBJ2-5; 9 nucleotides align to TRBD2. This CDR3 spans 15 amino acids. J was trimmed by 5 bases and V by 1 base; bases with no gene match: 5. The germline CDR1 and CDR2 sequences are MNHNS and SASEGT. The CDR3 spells CASSEGAGGPETQYF. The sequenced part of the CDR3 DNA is TGTGCCAGCAGTGAAGGGGCGGGGGGGCCGGAGACC.

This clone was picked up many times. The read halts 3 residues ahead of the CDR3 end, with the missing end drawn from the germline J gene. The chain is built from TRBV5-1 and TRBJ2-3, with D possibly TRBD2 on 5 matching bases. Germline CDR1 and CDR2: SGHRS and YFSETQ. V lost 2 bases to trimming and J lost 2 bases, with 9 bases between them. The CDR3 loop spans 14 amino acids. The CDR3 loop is CASSLADLTDTQYF. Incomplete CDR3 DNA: TGCGCCAGCAGCTTAGCGGATCTCACAGATACG.

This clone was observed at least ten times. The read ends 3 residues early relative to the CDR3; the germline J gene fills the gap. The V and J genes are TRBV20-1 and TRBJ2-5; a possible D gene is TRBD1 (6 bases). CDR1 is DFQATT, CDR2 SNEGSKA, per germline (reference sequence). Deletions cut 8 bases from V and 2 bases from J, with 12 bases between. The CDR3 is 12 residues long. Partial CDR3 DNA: TGCAGTTCCGACAGGAGACAAGAGACC. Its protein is CSSDRRQET. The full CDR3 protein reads CSSDRRQETQYF.

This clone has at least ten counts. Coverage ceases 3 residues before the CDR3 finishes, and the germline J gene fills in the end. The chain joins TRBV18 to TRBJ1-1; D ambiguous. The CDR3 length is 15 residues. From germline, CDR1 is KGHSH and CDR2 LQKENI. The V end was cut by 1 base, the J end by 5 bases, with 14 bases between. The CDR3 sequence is CASSPRGSGGTEAFF. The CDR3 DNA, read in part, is TGTGCCAGCTCACCACGAGGTTCGGGTGGGACTGAA.

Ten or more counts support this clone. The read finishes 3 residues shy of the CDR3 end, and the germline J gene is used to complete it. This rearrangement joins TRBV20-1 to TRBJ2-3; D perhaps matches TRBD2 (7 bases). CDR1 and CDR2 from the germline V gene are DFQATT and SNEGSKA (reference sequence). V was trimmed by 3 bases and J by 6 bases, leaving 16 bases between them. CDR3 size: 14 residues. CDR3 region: CSASRGALFDTQYF. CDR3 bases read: TGCAGTGCTAGCCGGGGGGCCCTCTTTGATACG.

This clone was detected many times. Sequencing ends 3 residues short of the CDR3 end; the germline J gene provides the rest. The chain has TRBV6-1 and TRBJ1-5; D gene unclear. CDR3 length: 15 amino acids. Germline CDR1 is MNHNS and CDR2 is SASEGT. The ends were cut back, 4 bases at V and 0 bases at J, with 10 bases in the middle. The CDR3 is CASSVQALSNQPQHF. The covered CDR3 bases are TGTGCCAGCAGTGTCCAGGCACTTAGCAATCAGCCC.

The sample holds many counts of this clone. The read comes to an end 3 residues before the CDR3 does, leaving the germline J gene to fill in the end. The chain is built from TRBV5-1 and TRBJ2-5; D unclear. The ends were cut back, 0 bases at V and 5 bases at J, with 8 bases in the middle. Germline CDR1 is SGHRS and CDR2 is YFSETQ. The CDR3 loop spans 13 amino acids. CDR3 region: CASSLGPGETQYF. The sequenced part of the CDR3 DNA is TGCGCCAGCAGCTTGGGACCCGGGGAGACC.

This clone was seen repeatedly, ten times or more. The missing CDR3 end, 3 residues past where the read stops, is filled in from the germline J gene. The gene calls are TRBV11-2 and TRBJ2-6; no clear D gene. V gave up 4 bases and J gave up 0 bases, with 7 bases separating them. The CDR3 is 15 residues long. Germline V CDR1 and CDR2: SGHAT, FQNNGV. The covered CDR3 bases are TGTGCCAGCAGCTACAGCAGCTCTGGGGCCAACGTC. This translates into CASSYSSSGANV. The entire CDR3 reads CASSYSSSGANVLTF.

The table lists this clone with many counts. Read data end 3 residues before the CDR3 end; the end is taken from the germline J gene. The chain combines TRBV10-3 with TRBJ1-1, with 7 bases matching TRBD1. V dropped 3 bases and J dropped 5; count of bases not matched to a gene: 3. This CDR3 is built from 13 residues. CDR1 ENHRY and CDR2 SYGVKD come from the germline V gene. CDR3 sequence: CAISDRGRTEAFF. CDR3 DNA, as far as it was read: TGTGCCATCAGTGACAGGGGGAGGACTGAA.

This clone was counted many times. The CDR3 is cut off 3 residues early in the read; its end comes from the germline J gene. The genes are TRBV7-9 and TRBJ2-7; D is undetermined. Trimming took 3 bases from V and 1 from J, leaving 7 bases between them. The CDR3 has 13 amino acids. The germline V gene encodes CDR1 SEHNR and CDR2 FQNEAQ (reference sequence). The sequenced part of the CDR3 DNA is TGTGCCAGCAGCTTTACAGAGTCCTACGAG. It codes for CASSFTESYE. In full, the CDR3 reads CASSFTESYEQYF.